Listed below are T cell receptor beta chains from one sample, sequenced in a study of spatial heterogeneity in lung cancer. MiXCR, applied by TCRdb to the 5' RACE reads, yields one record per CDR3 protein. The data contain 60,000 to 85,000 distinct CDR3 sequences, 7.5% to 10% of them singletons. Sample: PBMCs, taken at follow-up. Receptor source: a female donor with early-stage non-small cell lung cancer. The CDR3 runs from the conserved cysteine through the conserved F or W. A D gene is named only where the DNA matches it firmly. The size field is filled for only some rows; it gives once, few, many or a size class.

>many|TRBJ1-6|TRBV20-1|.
CSARDELRQMNNSPLHF
TGCAGTGCTAGAGATGAGTTAAGGCAGATGAATAATTCACCCCTCCACTTT
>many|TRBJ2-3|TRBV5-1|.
CASSSGGEGDTQYF
TGCGCCAGCAGCTCAGGCGGGGAAGGCGATACGCAGTATTTT
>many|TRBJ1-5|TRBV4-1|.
CASSQDPRTREPQHF
TGCGCCAGCAGCCAAGATCCCAGGACGCGGGAGCCCCAGCATTTT
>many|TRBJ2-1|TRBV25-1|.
CASRRAEPGYNEQFF
TGTGCCAGCAGACGAGCGGAACCGGGCTACAATGAGCAGTTCTTC
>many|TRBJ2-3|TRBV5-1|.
CASSSSVVGRDTQYF
TGCGCCAGCAGCTCCTCTGTGGTAGGGCGAGATACGCAGTATTTT
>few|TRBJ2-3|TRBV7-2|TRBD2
CASGRGRPDTQYF
TGTGCCAGCGGGCGCGGGAGGCCAGATACGCAGTATTTT
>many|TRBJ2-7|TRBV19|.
CASSIQGQYEQYF
TGTGCCAGTAGTATACAGGGCCAGTACGAGCAGTACTTC
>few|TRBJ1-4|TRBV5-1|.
CASSLNQNEKLFF
TGCGCCAGCAGCTTGAACCAGAATGAAAAACTGTTTTTT
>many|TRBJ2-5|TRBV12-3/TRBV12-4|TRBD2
CASSVASGRASETQYF
TGTGCCAGCAGTGTTGCTAGCGGGAGGGCCTCGGAGACCCAGTACTTC
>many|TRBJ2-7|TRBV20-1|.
CSAETGTYEQYF
TGCAGTGCAGAAACAGGAACCTACGAGCAGTACTTC
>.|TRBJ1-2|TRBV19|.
CASNSKNYGYTF
TGTGCCAGTAATTCCAAAAACTATGGCTACACCTTC
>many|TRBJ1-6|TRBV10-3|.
CAISAGFVSPLHF
TGTGCCATCAGTGCCGGGTTTGTTTCACCCCTCCACTTT
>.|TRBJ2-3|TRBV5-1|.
CASSFGRAKEDTQYF
TGCGCCAGCAGCTTCGGCAGGGCGAAGGAGGATACGCAGTATTTT
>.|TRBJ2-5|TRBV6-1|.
CASSEWLKETQYF
TGTGCCAGCAGTGAGTGGCTAAAAGAGACCCAGTACTTC
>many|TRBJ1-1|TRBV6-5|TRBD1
CASSLLDRVTEAFF
TGTGCCAGCAGTCTTCTAGACAGGGTCACTGAAGCTTTCTTT
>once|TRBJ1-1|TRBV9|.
CASSVTSQRSEAFF
TGTGCCAGCAGCGTCACCTCCCAAAGATCTGAAGCTTTCTTT
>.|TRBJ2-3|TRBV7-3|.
CASSFGLAGFTDTQYF
TGTGCCAGCAGCTTTGGGCTAGCCGGGTTCACAGATACGCAGTATTTT
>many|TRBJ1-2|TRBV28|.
CASSWGTPVYGYTF
TGTGCCAGCAGTTGGGGGACACCGGTCTATGGCTACACCTTC
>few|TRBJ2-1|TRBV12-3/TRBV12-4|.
CASSLIRGNEQFF
TGTGCCAGCAGTTTAATCAGGGGAAATGAGCAGTTCTTC
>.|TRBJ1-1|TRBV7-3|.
CASSLTSNDNTEAFF
TGTGCCAGCAGCTTAACGTCCAATGATAACACTGAAGCTTTCTTT
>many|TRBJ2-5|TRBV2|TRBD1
CASSSDREETQYF
TGTGCCAGCAGCTCCGACAGGGAAGAGACCCAGTACTTC
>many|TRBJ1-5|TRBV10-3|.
CAISDISTSNQPQHF
TGTGCCATCAGTGATATAAGCACCAGCAATCAGCCCCAGCATTTT
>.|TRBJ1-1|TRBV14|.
CASSQASSTVEAFF
TGTGCCAGCAGCCAAGCCAGTTCCACGGTTGAAGCTTTCTTT
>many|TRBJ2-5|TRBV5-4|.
CASSLYGTETQYF
TGTGCCAGCAGCTTGTATGGAACAGAGACCCAGTACTTC
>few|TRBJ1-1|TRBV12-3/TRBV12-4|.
CASRETEGRAFF
TGTGCCAGCAGGGAGACAGAAGGAAGAGCTTTCTTT
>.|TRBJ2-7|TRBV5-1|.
CASSLGPGSSYEQYF
TGCGCCAGCAGCTTGGGTCCAGGGAGCTCCTACGAGCAGTACTTC
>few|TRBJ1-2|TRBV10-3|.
CAVAPGQGTYGYTF
TGTGCCGTGGCCCCGGGACAAGGAACCTATGGCTACACCTTC
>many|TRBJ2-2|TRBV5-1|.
CASSLQGSGLITGELFF
TGCGCCAGCAGCCTGCAGGGAAGCGGACTTATCACCGGGGAGCTGTTTTTT
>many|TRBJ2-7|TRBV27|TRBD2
CASTLFSGRDNEQYF
TGTGCCAGCACCCTCTTTAGCGGGAGAGATAACGAGCAGTACTTC
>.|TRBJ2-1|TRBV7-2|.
CASSLQGLADNEQFF
TGTGCCAGCAGCTTACAAGGGCTAGCAGACAATGAGCAGTTCTTC
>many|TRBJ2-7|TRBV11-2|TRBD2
CASSLIWGGNNYEQYF
TGTGCCAGCAGCTTAATATGGGGGGGGAACAACTACGAGCAGTACTTC
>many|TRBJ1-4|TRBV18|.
CASSASANEKLFF
TGTGCCAGCTCAGCGTCGGCTAATGAAAAACTGTTTTTT
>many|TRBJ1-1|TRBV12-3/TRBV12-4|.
CASSFGSLNTEAFF
TGTGCCAGCAGTTTTGGCAGCCTGAACACTGAAGCTTTCTTT
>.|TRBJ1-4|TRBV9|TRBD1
CASSDRQGNQKLFF
TGTGCCAGCAGCGATCGACAGGGGAATCAAAAACTGTTTTTT
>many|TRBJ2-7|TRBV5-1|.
CASSLLQGGEQYF
TGCGCCAGCAGCTTGCTTCAGGGCGGGGAGCAGTACTTC
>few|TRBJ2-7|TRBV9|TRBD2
CASSVGTSVNYEQYF
TGTGCCAGCAGCGTAGGGACTAGCGTTAACTACGAGCAGTACTTC
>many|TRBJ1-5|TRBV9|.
CASSVGGSSNQPQHF
TGTGCCAGCAGCGTAGGTGGGAGTAGCAATCAGCCCCAGCATTTT
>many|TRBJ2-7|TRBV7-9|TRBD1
CASSLLGQGFNEQYF
TGTGCCAGCAGCTTACTAGGACAGGGGTTCAACGAGCAGTACTTC
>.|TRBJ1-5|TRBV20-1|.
CSARRMAGNQPQHF
TGCAGTGCTAGAAGAATGGCGGGCAATCAGCCCCAGCATTTT
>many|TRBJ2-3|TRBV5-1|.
CASSLVGEPHTDTQYF
TGCGCCAGCAGCTTGGTCGGAGAGCCCCACACAGATACGCAGTATTTT
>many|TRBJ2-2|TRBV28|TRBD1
CASSPGGNTGELFF
TGTGCCAGCAGCCCAGGGGGAAACACCGGGGAGCTGTTTTTT
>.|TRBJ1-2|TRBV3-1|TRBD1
CASSRDRGRLSGYTF
TGTGCCAGCAGCCGGGACAGGGGACGATTGAGTGGCTACACCTTC
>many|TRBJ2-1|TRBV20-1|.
CSASSFYNEQFF
TGCAGTGCTAGTTCTTTCTACAATGAGCAGTTCTTC
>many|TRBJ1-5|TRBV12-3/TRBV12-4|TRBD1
CASSLRTGVNQPQHF
TGTGCCAGCAGTTTAAGGACAGGGGTCAATCAGCCCCAGCATTTT
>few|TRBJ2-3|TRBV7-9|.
CASSLVTQYF
TGTGCCAGCAGCCTGGTGACGCAGTATTTT
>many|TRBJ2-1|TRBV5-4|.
CASRTDRSSYNEQFF
TGTGCCAGCAGAACGGATAGAAGCTCCTACAATGAGCAGTTCTTC
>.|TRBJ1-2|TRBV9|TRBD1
CASSRDRGLDGYTF
TGTGCCAGCAGCCGGGACAGGGGGCTGGATGGCTACACCTTC
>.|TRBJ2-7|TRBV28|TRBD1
CASSLTLRTGKYF
TGTGCCAGCAGTCTCACCCTCAGGACAGGAAAGTACTTC
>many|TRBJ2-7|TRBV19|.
CASSMGRNEQYF
TGTGCCAGTAGTATGGGACGGAACGAGCAGTACTTC
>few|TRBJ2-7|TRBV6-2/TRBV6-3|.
CASSHPVSYEQYF
TGTGCCAGCAGTCACCCAGTCAGCTACGAGCAGTACTTC
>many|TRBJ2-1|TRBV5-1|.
CASRREVVRNEQFF
TGCGCCAGCAGACGCGAGGTCGTCCGGAATGAGCAGTTCTTC
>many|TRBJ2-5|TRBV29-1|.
CSVRLGRHAETQYF
TGCAGCGTTCGACTGGGACGCCATGCAGAGACCCAGTACTTC
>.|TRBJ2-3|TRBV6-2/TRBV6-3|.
CASSYDSESADTQYF
TGTGCCAGCAGTTACGATTCGGAGAGCGCAGATACGCAGTATTTT
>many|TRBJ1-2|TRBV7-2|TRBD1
CASSFNTGQQNYGYTF
TGTGCCAGCAGCTTCAATACGGGACAGCAGAACTATGGCTACACCTTC
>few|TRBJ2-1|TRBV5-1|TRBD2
CASSLGLAGVGEQFF
TGCGCCAGCAGCTTGGGGCTAGCGGGAGTTGGAGAGCAGTTCTTC
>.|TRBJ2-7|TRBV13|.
CASSSGSTNLEQYF
TGTGCCAGCAGCTCGGGGAGTACCAATCTCGAGCAGTACTTC
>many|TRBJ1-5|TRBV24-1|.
CATSPRGSNQPQHF
TGTGCCACCAGCCCGAGGGGCAGCAATCAGCCCCAGCATTTT
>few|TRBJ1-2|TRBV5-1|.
CASSSLGWSYGYTF
TGCGCCAGCAGCTCACTGGGGTGGAGCTATGGCTACACCTTC
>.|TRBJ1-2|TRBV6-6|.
CASSYSDSVVYGYTF
TGTGCCAGCAGTTACTCCGACAGCGTGGTTTATGGCTACACCTTC
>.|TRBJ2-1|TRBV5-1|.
CASSLPQRSSYNEQFF
TGCGCCAGCAGCTTGCCGCAGCGGAGCTCCTACAATGAGCAGTTCTTC